This entry lists 2 T cell receptor beta chains sequenced from one sample in a study of shared clonotypes between healthy human individuals (dated by TCRdb to 2018 to 2020). The library was made by the immunoSEQ multiplex PCR assay. As stored in TCRdb, this immuneACCESS dataset retains in-frame rearrangements with V and J assigned. A fraction of the clones does not appear; measured against another copy, unresolved V genes explain less than half of the discrepancy, and the remainder lacks a known reason. This sample holds roughly 520,000 clones; 95% to 97% were observed only once. In total, the top ten clones hold under 0.065% of the sample. Specimen: naive CD4+ T cells sorted from blood. What this sample's cell subset or site label stands for: CD45RA+ positively selected. Every receptor here comes from a woman aged 25 to 39 in good health.

J is TRBJ2-6 and V is TRBV13, with 9 nucleotides matching TRBD1. The CDR3 sequence is 18 residues long. Germline V gene lookup returns CDR1 PRHDT and CDR2 FYEKMQ (reference sequence). The ends lost 5 bases at V and 2 bases at J; junction bases unmatched: 10. CDR3 sequence: CASSLGQGGLAGANVLTF. CDR3 DNA sequence: TGTGCCAGCAGCCTGGGACAGGGAGGGCTCGCTGGGGCCAACGTCCTGACTTTC.

V is TRBV28 and J is TRBJ2-1, with 13 bases identical to TRBD2. The germline V gene has CDR1 MDHEN and CDR2 SYDVKM. CDR3 length: 17 residues. Trimming cost V 8 bases and J 1 base; bases outside gene matches: 8. CDR3 protein: CASLGLAGDWSYNEQFF. In DNA, the CDR3 is TGTGCCAGCCTAGGACTAGCGGGAGACTGGTCCTACAATGAGCAGTTCTTC. Variable domain in full (rest from reference TRBV28 and TRBJ2-1): DVKVTQSSRYLVKRTGEKVFLECVQDMDHENMFWYRQDPGLGLRLIYFSYDVKMKEKGDIPEGYSVSREKKERFSLILESASTNQTSMYLCASLGLAGDWSYNEQFFGPGTRLTVL.